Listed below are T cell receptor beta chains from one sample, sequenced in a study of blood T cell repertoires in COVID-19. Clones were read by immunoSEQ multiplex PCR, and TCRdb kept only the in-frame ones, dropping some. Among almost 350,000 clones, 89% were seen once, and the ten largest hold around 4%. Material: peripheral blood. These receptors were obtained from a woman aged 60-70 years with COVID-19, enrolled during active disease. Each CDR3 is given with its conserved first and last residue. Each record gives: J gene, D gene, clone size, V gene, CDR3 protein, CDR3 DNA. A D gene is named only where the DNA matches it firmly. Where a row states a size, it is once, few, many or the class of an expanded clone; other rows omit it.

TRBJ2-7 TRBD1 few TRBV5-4 CASSSGIDRGDEQYF TGTGCCAGCAGCTCAGGGATTGACAGGGGGGACGAGCAGTACTTC
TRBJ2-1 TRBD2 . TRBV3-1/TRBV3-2 CASSAGLAGDEQFF TGTGCCAGCAGCGCAGGACTAGCGGGAGATGAGCAGTTCTTC
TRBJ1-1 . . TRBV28 CASSFGRVNTEAFF TGTGCCAGCAGTTTTGGCCGGGTGAACACTGAAGCTTTCTTT
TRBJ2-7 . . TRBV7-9 CASSRGSWGDEQYF TGTGCCAGCAGCCGAGGATCCTGGGGGGACGAGCAGTACTTC
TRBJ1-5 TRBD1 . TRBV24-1 CATSDPLDRGNQPQHF TGTGCCACCAGTGATCCACTTGACAGGGGGAATCAGCCCCAGCATTTT
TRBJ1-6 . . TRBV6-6 CASTASASSYNSPLHF TGTGCCAGCACCGCCTCAGCGAGCTCCTATAATTCACCCCTCCACTTT
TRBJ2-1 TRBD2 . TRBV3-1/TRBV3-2 CASSPHTGGSYNEQFF TGTGCCAGCAGCCCTCATACGGGGGGCTCCTACAATGAGCAGTTCTTC
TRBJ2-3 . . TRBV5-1 CASSARSDTQYF TGCGCCAGCAGCGCTAGGTCAGATACGCAGTATTTT
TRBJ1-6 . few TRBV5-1 CASSLNGNNSPLHF TGCGCCAGCAGCTTGAACGGGAATAATTCACCCCTCCACTTT
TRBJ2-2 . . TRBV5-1 CASSPNAGTTNTGELFF TGCGCCAGCAGCCCCAACGCCGGGACAACGAACACCGGGGAGCTGTTTTTT
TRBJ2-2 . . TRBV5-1 CASTYTTGNTGELFF TGCGCCAGCACCTATACGACAGGGAACACCGGGGAGCTGTTTTTT
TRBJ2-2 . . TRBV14 CASSTTHGGTGELFF TGTGCCAGCAGCACGACCCACGGGGGCACCGGGGAGCTGTTTTTT
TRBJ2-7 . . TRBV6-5 CASSYTGLHEQYF TGTGCCAGCAGTTACACAGGGTTGCACGAGCAGTACTTC